Each of the 16 T cell receptor beta chains below was sequenced from the same sample in a study of T cell clonality in common variable immunodeficiency. Profiling relied on immunoSEQ multiplex PCR, and the TCRdb table lists in-frame clones only, not all of them. The profile covers some 53,000 clones, none occurring a single time. The specimen sequenced was peripheral blood mononuclear cells. These TCRs come from a person aged 18 to 70 in good health.

Ten or more counts support this clone. Read sequence stops 3 residues before the CDR3 end, and the germline J gene provides the missing end. This chain links TRBV5-1 with TRBJ2-6; D might be TRBD1 (5 bases). CDR1 and CDR2 (germline): SGHRS, YFSETQ. The CDR3 sequence is 13 residues long. V was cut by 5 bases and J by 9 bases, with 12 bases left in between. The part of the CDR3 DNA that was read is TGCGCCAGCAGAGTGGACACAAACAACGTC. This codes for CASRVDTNNV. Given in full, the CDR3 is CASRVDTNNVLTF.

This clone was detected ten times or more. The observed sequence ends 3 residues before the CDR3 terminus, with the missing tail filled in from the germline J gene. The chain combines TRBV7-2 with TRBJ2-2; 10 bases map to TRBD1. Germline V gives CDR1 SGHTA, CDR2 FQGNSA. CDR3 length: 15 amino acids. V shed 5 bases, J shed 5 bases, and the junction held 5 bases outside the gene matches. Incomplete CDR3 DNA: TGTGCCAGCAGCCTAGGGGGACAGGGGACCGGGGAG. Its protein product is CASSLGGQGTGE. The CDR3 as a whole reads CASSLGGQGTGELFF.

This clone was detected ten times or more. The read ends 3 residues early relative to the CDR3; the germline J gene fills the gap. The gene calls are TRBV6-1 and TRBJ2-7; TRBD2 matches 8 bases. Trimming removed 4 bases from V and 5 bases from J; junction bases left unmatched: 10. Per germline, CDR1 MNHNS and CDR2 SASEGT. The CDR3 runs to 15 residues. CDR3 DNA, as far as it was read: TGTGCCAGCAGTGCAGTAGGGGGACTAGGCGACGAG. This encodes CASSAVGGLGDE. The entire CDR3 is CASSAVGGLGDEQYF.

This clone was counted many times. With the read ending 3 residues before the CDR3 end, the germline J gene is used to fill in that end. The rearrangement uses TRBV6-4 and TRBJ1-1; 8 nucleotides match TRBD1. The CDR3 spans 18 residues. CDR1 and CDR2 (germline): MRHNA, SNTAGT. Trimming took 2 bases from V and 2 from J; bases not matched to a gene: 13. The CDR3 DNA, read in part, is TGTGCCAGCAGTGACGTTGGGCCAGGGGGCACGGCCAACACTGAA. Amino acid sequence: CASSDVGPGGTANTE. The full CDR3 is CASSDVGPGGTANTEAFF.

Many counts were recorded for this clone. From the germline J gene comes the end of the CDR3, since the read stops 3 residues before it. The chain links TRBV14 to TRBJ1-1, with D maybe TRBD1 (5 bases). Germline loops: CDR1 SGHDN, CDR2 FVKESK. CDR3 length equals 12 residues. The V end was cut by 5 bases, the J end by 3 bases, with 7 bases between. The CDR3 region is CASSMGHTEAFF. CDR3 bases read: TGTGCCAGCAGCATGGGGCACACTGAA.

This clone was seen many times. From the germline J gene comes the end of the CDR3, since the read stops 3 residues before it. This chain links TRBV19 with TRBJ1-1; 8 nucleotides line up with TRBD1. CDR3 length equals 14 residues. CDR1 and CDR2 from the germline V gene are LNHDA and SQIVND (reference sequence). After removal of 5 bases from V and 6 bases from J, the junction contained 8 bases not matched to a gene. The part of the CDR3 DNA that was read is TGTGCCAGTAGTCGCGGACAGGGATTCTCTGAA. The encoded protein is CASSRGQGFSE. The whole CDR3 protein is CASSRGQGFSEAFF. The full variable domain, its missing parts supplied by reference TRBV19 and TRBJ1-1, is DGGITQSPKYLFRKEGQNVTLSCEQNLNHDAMYWYRQDPGQGLRLIYYSQIVNDFQKGDIAEGYSVSREKKESFPLTVTSAQKNPTAFYLCASSRGQGFSEAFFGQGTRLTVV.

This clone was observed a handful of times. The read finishes 3 residues shy of the CDR3 end, and the germline J gene is used to complete it. The V call is TRBV6-2 or TRBV6-3, the J call TRBJ2-7; 7 nucleotides match TRBD2. V lost 4 bases to trimming and J lost 0 bases; unmatched junction nucleotides: 0. This CDR3 comprises 13 residues. Per germline, CDR1 MNHEY and CDR2 SVGEGT. The covered CDR3 bases are TGTGCCAGCAGTTGGGGGGGCTCCTACGAG. Protein: CASSWGGSYE. The complete CDR3 sequence is CASSWGGSYEQYF.

At least ten counts were recorded for this clone. The read falls 3 residues short of the CDR3 end, and the missing part is taken from the germline J gene. Other DNA sequences from this sample encode an identical CDR3 as well. This chain connects TRBV5-1 to TRBJ2-1, with D possibly being TRBD2 (6 bases). Germline V gene sequence: CDR1 SGHRS, CDR2 YFSETQ. The CDR3 runs to 13 residues. The V end was cut by 0 bases, the J end by 5 bases, with 6 bases between. CDR3 amino acids: CASSLGGDNEQFF. The CDR3 bases that were read are TGCGCCAGCAGCTTGGGGGGGGACAATGAG.

This clone was found many times. The observed sequence ends 3 residues before the CDR3 terminus, with the missing tail filled in from the germline J gene. This chain joins TRBV20-1 and TRBJ2-1, with D perhaps TRBD2 (5 bases). Germline CDR1 reads DFQATT; CDR2 reads SNEGSKA (reference sequence). The CDR3 contains 12 residues. With 3 bases removed from V and 7 bases from J, the gap between germline ends came to 10 bases. The covered CDR3 bases are TGCAGTGCTAGCCGAGCGGAAAATGAG. It yields the protein CSASRAENE. The CDR3 reads in full as CSASRAENEQFF.

This clone was observed a few times. The CDR3 extends 3 residues past the end of the read, so its final part is completed from the germline J gene. J is TRBJ2-1 and V is TRBV7-6; 11 bases agree with TRBD2. Per germline, CDR1 SGHVS and CDR2 FNYEAQ. The CDR3 loop spans 15 amino acids. The V gene end was trimmed by 3 bases and the J gene end by 9 bases; junction bases not matched to a gene: 7. The covered CDR3 bases are TGTGCCAGCAGCTTTCTTAGCGGGAGGGCCGGTGAG. Translated: CASSFLSGRAGE. The full CDR3 reads CASSFLSGRAGEQFF.

In this sample, this clone turned up many times. The sequence runs out 3 residues before the end of the CDR3; the remainder is reconstructed from the germline J gene. The chain uses TRBV19 and TRBJ2-2; D is perhaps TRBD2 (6 bases). Germline lookup yields CDR1 LNHDA and CDR2 SQIVND (reference sequence). V was pared by 10 bases and J by 5 bases, with 11 bases between. The CDR3 totals 12 residues. The CDR3 here is CAIGLFTGELFF. The sequenced part of the CDR3 DNA is TGTGCCATCGGACTATTTACCGGGGAG.

CDR3 protein: CASSVAYGSNTEAFF. CDR3 DNA (partial): TGTGCCAGCAGTGTGGCTTACGGGTCGAACACTGAA. The chain is built from TRBV2 and TRBJ1-1; no firm D call. The read gets to within 3 residues of the CDR3 end, and the germline J gene fills in the rest. Trimming removed 4 bases from V and 1 base from J, with 13 bases in between. The CDR3 has 15 residues. Germline V lookup: CDR1 SNHLY, CDR2 FYNNEI.

This clone has a count of ten or more. The sequenced CDR3 bases are TGTGCCAGCAGCCCCGTTAGAGGGAGCACAGATACG. Protein product: CASSPVRGSTDT. The full CDR3 is CASSPVRGSTDTQYF. The chain has TRBV4-2 and TRBJ2-3; tentative D call: TRBD2 (5 bases). With the read ending 3 residues before the CDR3 end, the germline J gene is used to fill in that end. The CDR3 runs 15 residues. V was shortened by 4 bases and J by 0 bases, with 11 bases between the two germline ends. Germline V lookup: CDR1 LGHNA, CDR2 YNFKEQ.

This clone is medium-sized in the sample. The read ends 3 residues early relative to the CDR3; the germline J gene fills the gap. The chain is built from TRBV29-1 and TRBJ2-7; 9 nucleotides align to TRBD1. After removal of 5 bases from V and 3 bases from J, the junction contained 2 bases not matched to a gene. Germline V gene data show CDR1 as SQVTM and CDR2 as ANQGSEA. This CDR3 comprises 12 residues. The sequenced part of the CDR3 DNA is TGCAGCGTTCTGACAGGGGGCTACGAG. Translated: CSVLTGGYE. The full-length CDR3 reads as CSVLTGGYEQYF.

This clone was recorded many times. The CDR3 is cut off 3 residues early in the read; its end comes from the germline J gene. The rearrangement uses TRBV18 and TRBJ2-3; maybe TRBD1 (5 bases). CDR1 KGHSH and CDR2 LQKENI come from the germline V gene. V lost 2 bases and J 0 bases, leaving 12 bases between the germline ends. The CDR3 runs to 16 residues. The sequenced CDR3 bases are TGTGCCAGCTCACCATTACAGGTATCTAGCACAGATACG. Translated, it gives CASSPLQVSSTDT. The whole CDR3 sequence is CASSPLQVSSTDTQYF.

This clone was seen ten or more times. Sequencing ends 3 residues short of the CDR3 end; the germline J gene provides the rest. The V call is TRBV7-2, the J call TRBJ1-4; possible D gene TRBD1, 6 bases. CDR3 length: 14 amino acids. The germline V gene encodes CDR1 SGHTA and CDR2 FQGNSA. V was trimmed by 4 bases and J by 8 bases, leaving 14 bases between them. CDR3 DNA (partial): TGTGCCAGCAGCTCAGGGGCCCAGGTAGAAAAA. It encodes CASSSGAQVEK. The full CDR3 protein is CASSSGAQVEKLFF.